This is a list of T cell receptor beta chains from one sample in a study of T-cell reconstitution after alpha-beta-depleted transplantation in children. TCRdb passed the PCR reads through MiXCR, listing each CDR3 protein once. The repertoire has about 540,000 distinct CDR3 sequences, around 27% of them found once; the top ten carry around a third. Sequencing used PBMCs, obtained before TCRalphabeta/CD19-depleted stem cell transplant. The receptors were sampled from a boy under three years old with Wiskott-Aldrich syndrome, due to receive a stem cell transplant. Each CDR3 is given with its conserved first and last residue. Each record gives: clone size, V gene, J gene, CDR3 protein. Rows give clone size only sometimes, using once, few, many, or a class for an expanded clone.

abundance: -; v_gene: TRBV25-1; j_gene: TRBJ2-1; CDR3aa: CASRTSGTNNEQFF
abundance: few; v_gene: TRBV4-2; j_gene: TRBJ2-3; CDR3aa: CASSHAIPGDTQYF
abundance: -; v_gene: TRBV30; j_gene: TRBJ1-1; CDR3aa: CAWTYWEGNPEAFF
abundance: -; v_gene: TRBV12-3/TRBV12-4; j_gene: TRBJ2-2; CDR3aa: CASRKTGFAGELFF
abundance: -; v_gene: TRBV15; j_gene: TRBJ2-7; CDR3aa: CATSSPRDSSAYEQYF
abundance: -; v_gene: TRBV18; j_gene: TRBJ1-1; CDR3aa: CASSPGSPEAFF
abundance: -; v_gene: TRBV12-3/TRBV12-4; j_gene: TRBJ2-3; CDR3aa: CASSFLAVLSSTDTQYF
abundance: -; v_gene: TRBV20-1; j_gene: TRBJ1-6; CDR3aa: CSARDGGGYSPLHF
abundance: few; v_gene: TRBV7-8; j_gene: TRBJ2-4; CDR3aa: CASSFLLAGAGIQYF
abundance: -; v_gene: TRBV3-1; j_gene: TRBJ2-1; CDR3aa: CASRSDRGRDEQFF
abundance: -; v_gene: TRBV10-3; j_gene: TRBJ2-1; CDR3aa: CAISESIVRDDNEQFF
abundance: -; v_gene: TRBV29-1; j_gene: TRBJ2-7; CDR3aa: CSVIGLAGSYEQYF
abundance: -; v_gene: TRBV7-9; j_gene: TRBJ2-1; CDR3aa: CASSLAGTPNEQFF
abundance: -; v_gene: TRBV10-3; j_gene: TRBJ2-5; CDR3aa: CAISESRAETQYF
abundance: -; v_gene: TRBV7-3; j_gene: TRBJ1-4; CDR3aa: CASSRNGGRNEKLFF
abundance: -; v_gene: TRBV9; j_gene: TRBJ2-3; CDR3aa: CASSVATSGRGSTDTQYF
abundance: few; v_gene: TRBV20-1; j_gene: TRBJ2-7; CDR3aa: CSARDRIPYEQYF
abundance: -; v_gene: TRBV12-3/TRBV12-4; j_gene: TRBJ2-1; CDR3aa: CASSSRRGDGRGQFF
abundance: once; v_gene: TRBV5-1; j_gene: TRBJ2-3; CDR3aa: CASSGGGTRDTQYF
abundance: few; v_gene: TRBV7-2; j_gene: TRBJ1-1; CDR3aa: CASSLEFGRVAEAFF
abundance: -; v_gene: TRBV5-1; j_gene: TRBJ2-3; CDR3aa: CASSKRGGRNTDTQYF
abundance: -; v_gene: TRBV6-1; j_gene: TRBJ2-5; CDR3aa: CASRQTGFGLAGETQYF
abundance: -; v_gene: TRBV5-1; j_gene: TRBJ2-7; CDR3aa: CASSFRSGSYEQYF
abundance: -; v_gene: TRBV5-6; j_gene: TRBJ2-1; CDR3aa: CASSFRGRNYNEQFF
abundance: -; v_gene: TRBV20-1; j_gene: TRBJ2-2; CDR3aa: CSVGYYGGSNTGELFF
abundance: -; v_gene: TRBV20-1; j_gene: TRBJ2-1; CDR3aa: CSASLSRVDNEQFF
abundance: -; v_gene: TRBV5-5; j_gene: TRBJ1-2; CDR3aa: CASRRTDKDYGYTF
abundance: -; v_gene: TRBV28; j_gene: TRBJ2-1; CDR3aa: CASSIRTSGSNEQFF
abundance: -; v_gene: TRBV20-1; j_gene: TRBJ1-2; CDR3aa: CSASSQHYGYTF
abundance: -; v_gene: TRBV5-1; j_gene: TRBJ2-7; CDR3aa: CASSPLTISYEQYF
abundance: few; v_gene: TRBV29-1; j_gene: TRBJ1-1; CDR3aa: CSVVQRLGAEAFF
abundance: -; v_gene: TRBV30; j_gene: TRBJ2-3; CDR3aa: CAWGTGGTDTQYF
abundance: -; v_gene: TRBV27; j_gene: TRBJ2-5; CDR3aa: CASSPWTGGETQYF
abundance: -; v_gene: TRBV24-1; j_gene: TRBJ2-1; CDR3aa: CATSDYDSSYNEQFF
abundance: -; v_gene: TRBV9; j_gene: TRBJ1-2; CDR3aa: CASSVAGANYGYTF
abundance: -; v_gene: TRBV12-3/TRBV12-4; j_gene: TRBJ2-7; CDR3aa: CASSGLADSSYEQYF
abundance: few; v_gene: TRBV20-1; j_gene: TRBJ1-3; CDR3aa: CSAGTGSAGNTIYF
abundance: -; v_gene: TRBV15; j_gene: TRBJ2-1; CDR3aa: CATSRPRLGTEQFF
abundance: -; v_gene: TRBV6-1; j_gene: TRBJ2-3; CDR3aa: CASSVSGLGGDTQYF
abundance: few; v_gene: TRBV5-1; j_gene: TRBJ2-7; CDR3aa: CASSKTSPSYEQYF
abundance: -; v_gene: TRBV5-1; j_gene: TRBJ1-1; CDR3aa: CASSLVPITATEAFF
abundance: -; v_gene: TRBV20-1; j_gene: TRBJ1-6; CDR3aa: CSVRASPYNSPLHF
abundance: -; v_gene: TRBV3-1; j_gene: TRBJ1-1; CDR3aa: CASSHRQGVLYTEAFF
abundance: -; v_gene: TRBV24-1; j_gene: TRBJ2-7; CDR3aa: CATSDYYEQYF
abundance: -; v_gene: TRBV5-1; j_gene: TRBJ2-3; CDR3aa: CASRWGTEGTDTQYF